Sequencing of this T cell receptor beta chain was carried out in a study of T cell responses to AZD1222 COVID-19 vaccine. V was clipped by 8 bases and J by 4 bases, with 11 bases between them. Germline CDR1 MDHEN, CDR2 SYDVKM. The CDR3 is 12 residues long. The protocol was immunoSEQ multiplex PCR, while the TCRdb copy is restricted to in-frame clones and leaves out a portion. The sample records roughly 260,000 clones, roughly 93% being singletons. Turning to this clone: Its antigen is still unknown.

Study results and caveats: Clonal diversity was possibly underestimated; the donors were predominantly white British and more often female.

The chain has TRBV28 and TRBJ1-1, with unresolved D. This clonotype was sampled from an adult in good health. The material sequenced was peripheral blood, taken on day 0 of AZD1222 vaccination. The CDR3 loop reads CASRSEGTEAFF. The CDR3 DNA sequence: TGTGCCAGCCGCAGTGAGGGCACTGAAGCTTTCTTT. Full variable domain (rest looked up from reference TRBV28 and TRBJ1-1): DVKVTQSSRYLVKRTGEKVFLECVQDMDHENMFWYRQDPGLGLRLIYFSYDVKMKEKGDIPEGYSVSREKKERFSLILESASTNQTSMYLCASRSEGTEAFFGQGTRLTVV.